The clone carrying this T cell receptor beta chain was seen a handful of times. Its specificity is unknown. This sample was included in a study of post-analysis software for immune sequencing data. Study in general: Multiple sclerosis in the patients followed relapsing-remitting, secondary progressive and progressive-relapsing courses.

Overall study findings and caveats: Strong co-clustering by F measure linked samples that shared a preparation batch. The study found TRBV5-6, TRBV5-1 and TRBV20-1 among roughly 5 TRBV segments more frequent in patients than controls.

The CDR3 is made up of 13 amino acids. Looked up from germline, CDR1 is ENHRY and CDR2 is SYGVKD. Sequencing libraries made from TCR beta cDNA carried unique molecular identifiers. MiXCR was run by TCRdb on the PCR reads, yielding one entry per CDR3 protein. The data contain 650,000 to 850,000 distinct CDR3 sequences, approximately 53% of them singletons. The sample comprised blood. The J gene is TRBJ2-5, the V gene TRBV10-3; D is undetermined. The J call may be faulty, since TRBJ2-7 better matches the DNA end. The clonotype originates from a girl aged 10-17 years with multiple sclerosis. The CDR3 DNA follows: TGTGCCATCAGTGAGTCTCTAAGGGACGAGCAGTACTTC. Translation: CAISESLRDEQYF.